This TCR beta chain came from a study of T cell responses to AZD1222 COVID-19 vaccine. About the study: Second-dose timings of about 4 or about 12 weeks were pooled. Whole-study results and caveats: White British ancestry dominated among donors, who included more females, and clonal diversity was possibly underestimated. Along spike, vaccine-associated CD4 TCRs were found throughout, with dominance at 160-218 and 743-854. Only after the peak T cell response were repertoires sampled.

Per the germline V gene, CDR1 is LNHNV and CDR2 is YYDKDF (reference sequence). Between the trimmed V and J ends, which lost 1 base and 4 bases, there was a span of 19 bases. This CDR3 is built from 17 residues. Assay: immunoSEQ multiplex PCR; the TCRdb copy retains only in-frame clones and omits some. The data hold some 120,000 clones, with over 85% observed a single time. With respect to this clone: The antigen remains undetermined.

Sample: peripheral blood, taken on day 0 of AZD1222 vaccination. The V call is TRBV15, the J call TRBJ1-2; a weak D match, TRBD1 (5 bases). This receptor was obtained from an adult in good health. CDR3 protein: CATSRGSVQGSGYGYTF. The DNA of the CDR3 is TGTGCCACCAGCAGAGGTAGCGTCCAGGGTAGCGGCTATGGCTACACCTTC.